This TCR beta chain was obtained from a study of cytomegalovirus exposure and HLA in healthy donors. Study results and limitations: Cytomegalovirus association was listed for 150 to 200 TCR beta chains.

PCR employed 60 Vbeta and 13 Jbeta primers. The method was immunoSEQ multiplex PCR; TCRdb's version includes in-frame clones alone and lacks a portion of them. The table has 100,000 to 150,000 clones, 70% to 85% seen once. CDR1 and CDR2 (germline): PRHDT, FYEKMQ (reference sequence). The CDR3 has 14 residues. V gave up 4 bases and J gave up 2 bases; unmatched junction bases: 5. With regard to this clone: Antigen: not known.

The chain recombines TRBV13 with TRBJ2-7; 7 nucleotides align to TRBD1. This clonotype was sampled from a woman between 18 and 30 years old in good health and CMV-seropositive. Sequencing was performed on PBMCs. Written as DNA, the CDR3 is TGTGCCAGCAGCTCAGACAGGGTCGCCTACGAGCAGTACTTC. Protein: CASSSDRVAYEQYF.